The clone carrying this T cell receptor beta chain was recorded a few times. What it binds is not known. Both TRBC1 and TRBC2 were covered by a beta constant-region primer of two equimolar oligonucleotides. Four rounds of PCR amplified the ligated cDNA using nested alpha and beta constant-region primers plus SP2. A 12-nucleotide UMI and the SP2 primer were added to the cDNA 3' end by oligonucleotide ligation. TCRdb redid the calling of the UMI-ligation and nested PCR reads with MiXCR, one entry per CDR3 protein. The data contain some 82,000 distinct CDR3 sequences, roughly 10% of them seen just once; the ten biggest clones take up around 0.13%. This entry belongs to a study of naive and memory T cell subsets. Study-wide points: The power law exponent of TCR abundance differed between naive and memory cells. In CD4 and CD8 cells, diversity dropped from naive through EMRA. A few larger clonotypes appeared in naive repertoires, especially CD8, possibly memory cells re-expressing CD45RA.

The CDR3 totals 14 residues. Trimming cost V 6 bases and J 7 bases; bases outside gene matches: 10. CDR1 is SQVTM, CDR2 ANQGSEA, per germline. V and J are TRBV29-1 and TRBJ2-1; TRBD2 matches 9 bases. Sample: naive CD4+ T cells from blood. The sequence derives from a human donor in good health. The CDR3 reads CSVDSGRVWNEQFF. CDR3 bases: TGCAGCGTCGATAGCGGGAGAGTGTGGAATGAGCAGTTCTTC.